Listed here are 22 T cell receptor beta chains from one sample, sequenced in a study of circulating CD8 cells and anti-PD-1 response in melanoma (dated by TCRdb to the early 2020s). Sequencing instrument: NextSeq 500. Starting from roughly 15 ng of total RNA, TCR libraries were made with the QIAseq Immune Repertoire RNA Library Kit, Human TCR Panel. TCRdb trimmed public reads at Q25 via fastp, called clones via MiXCR and kept in-frame beta chains. Each CDR3 protein appears once, grouped with its most common genes and DNA. The table for this sample lists around 430 distinct CDR3 sequences; 8% to 8.5% of them were counted only once. The top ten constitute about 30% of the sample. Using a BD FACSAria II cell sorter, four subsets defined by PD-1 and/or TIGIT were sorted from live CD3+CD8+TCRalphabeta+ cells. Sequenced here: CD8+ T cells from PBMCs, sampled at baseline or after one month of anti-PD-1 therapy (not recorded which). These receptors all come from a human donor with melanoma.

By its share, this clonotype is hyperexpanded. V is TRBV19 and J is TRBJ2-3; no definite D call. The CDR3 totals 12 residues. Between the trimmed V and J ends, which lost 3 bases and 7 bases, there was a span of 8 bases. Germline CDR1 LNHDA, CDR2 SQIVND (reference sequence). The CDR3, as DNA: TGTGCCAGTAGTATTCGGCCCTATACGCAGTATTTT. It codes for CASSIRPYTQYF. Drawing the rest from reference TRBV19 and TRBJ2-3, the complete variable domain is DGGITQSPKYLFRKEGQNVTLSCEQNLNHDAMYWYRQDPGQGLRLIYYSQIVNDFQKGDIAEGYSVSREKKESFPLTVTSAQKNPTAFYLCASSIRPYTQYFGPGTRLTVL.

By share of the sample, this clonotype is large (0.1 to 1%). This chain's CDR3 is CASSTFRAIQNTGELFF. DNA of the CDR3: TGTGCCAGCAGTACATTCCGGGCCATACAAAACACCGGGGAGCTGTTTTTT. This chain joins TRBV12-3 or TRBV12-4 and TRBJ2-2, with D unclear. The CDR3 runs 17 residues. The V end was cut by 5 bases, the J end by 2 bases, with 18 bases between.

Worth noting for this clonotype: This may be a read error, as it is one base from a much larger clone. The chain combines TRBV20-1 with TRBJ1-2, with D uncertain. The V gene's germline CDR1 is DFQATT and CDR2 SNEGSKA (reference sequence). V lost 3 bases, J lost 2 bases, and 4 bases lay in between. The CDR3 length is 11 residues. CDR3 amino acids: CSASGNYGYTF. As DNA, the CDR3 is TGCAGTGCTAGTGGAAACTATGGCTACACCTTC.

In its sample, this clonotype is large. The chain has TRBV19 and TRBJ1-1; TRBD1 might be the D (6 bases). The V end was cut by 1 base, the J end by 5 bases, with 14 bases between. CDR3 size: 15 residues. Per germline, CDR1 LNHDA and CDR2 SQIVND (reference sequence). In DNA form, the CDR3 reads TGTGCCAGTAGTATAGGGGCAGGGGAAGGAACTGAAGCTTTCTTT. This gives the protein CASSIGAGEGTEAFF. The whole variable domain, remainder taken from reference TRBV19 and TRBJ1-1, is DGGITQSPKYLFRKEGQNVTLSCEQNLNHDAMYWYRQDPGQGLRLIYYSQIVNDFQKGDIAEGYSVSREKKESFPLTVTSAQKNPTAFYLCASSIGAGEGTEAFFGQGTRLTVV.

By share of the sample, this clonotype is large. This rearrangement joins TRBV12-5 to TRBJ2-1; 11 nucleotides agree with TRBD2. Germline CDR1 is LGHNT and CDR2 is FRNRAP. The CDR3 is 15 residues long. J gave up 10 bases and V 6 bases, and 11 bases lay outside the gene matches. DNA of the CDR3: TGTGCTAGTGGCCTCCTACTAGCGGGGGCTCCGGAGCAGTTCTTC. Its protein product is CASGLLLAGAPEQFF. Drawing the rest from reference TRBV12-5 and TRBJ2-1, the complete variable domain is DARVTQTPRHKVTEMGQEVTMRCQPILGHNTVFWYRQTMMQGLELLAYFRNRAPLDDSGMPKDRFSAEMPDATLATLKIQPSEPRDSAVYFCASGLLLAGAPEQFFGPGTRLTVL.

This clonotype qualifies as large (0.1 to 1%). The CDR3 is CASSLSGNEQFF. In DNA form, the CDR3 reads TGTGCCAGCAGTTTAAGTGGCAATGAGCAGTTCTTC. The chain uses TRBV27 and TRBJ2-1; no definite D call. V was cut by 2 bases and J by 6 bases, with 5 bases left in between. Germline assignment: CDR1 MNHEY and CDR2 SMNVEV (reference sequence). The CDR3 consists of 12 residues.

Judged by abundance, this clonotype is medium-sized. The chain combines TRBV29-1 with TRBJ1-1; perhaps TRBD1 as D (5 bases). CDR1 is SQVTM, CDR2 ANQGSEA, per germline. V was cut by 4 bases and J by 7 bases, with 16 bases left in between. The CDR3 is 13 residues long. The CDR3 reads CSVVSRAFGEAFF. The CDR3 DNA reads TGCAGCGTTGTGTCCAGGGCGTTTGGTGAAGCTTTCTTT.

Remarks on this clonotype: Likely a read error: the CDR3 ends without its conserved phenylalanine or tryptophan. It is unclear where the CDR3 begins or ends on the DNA, so no DNA is shown, and the CDR3 is as TCRdb lists it. V usage is TRBV7-3 and J usage is TRBJ2-2; the table calls TRBD2, which could not be checked here. The CDR3 extends over 15 residues, inclusive of both ends. Germline loops: CDR1 SGHTA, CDR2 FQGTGA. The CDR3 spells CASSLTLGGAGELLS.

In its sample, this clonotype ranks as medium-sized. The chain uses TRBV19 and TRBJ1-2, with TRBD1 as a possible D gene (6 bases). V dropped 4 bases and J dropped 8 bases, with 14 bases sitting between them. There are 13 residues in the CDR3. Germline V gene data show CDR1 as LNHDA and CDR2 as SQIVND (reference sequence). CDR3 sequence: CASSSRTDGGYTF. CDR3 coding DNA: TGTGCCAGTAGTAGCCGGACAGATGGAGGCTACACCTTC.

As for this clonotype: The junction differs from germline at one of its ends, possibly a read error. CDR3 in amino acids: CASSIVHLNSEAFF. CDR3 DNA: TGTGCCAGTAGTATAGTACACCTGAACAGTGAAGCTTTCTTT. V gene TRBV19 combines with J gene TRBJ1-1; no reliable D call. The length of the CDR3 is 14 residues. CDR1 LNHDA and CDR2 SQIVND come from the germline V gene (reference sequence).

The V gene is TRBV12-3 or TRBV12-4, the J gene TRBJ2-2; 13 bases are shared with TRBD2. The CDR3 extends over 17 amino acids. The junction had 10 bases not matched to a gene; V was cut back by 5 bases and J by 7 bases. CDR3 nucleotide sequence: TGTGCCAGCAGTCCCACCGGGACTAGCGGGGATCACGGGGAGCTGTTTTTT. It codes for CASSPTGTSGDHGELFF.

This clonotype is large. The chain employs TRBV5-6 and TRBJ1-6; D is unclear. The ends were cut back, 4 bases at V and 4 bases at J, with 12 bases in the middle. Germline V gives CDR1 SGHDT, CDR2 YYEEEE. The CDR3 spans 15 residues. CDR3 sequence reads: CASSIGGGYNSPLHF. CDR3 sequence (DNA): TGTGCCAGCAGCATAGGAGGCGGGTATAATTCACCCCTCCACTTT.

This clonotype rates as hyperexpanded. The gene calls are TRBV2 and TRBJ2-3; 10 bases are shared with TRBD2. J lost 7 bases, V lost 3 bases, and 10 bases had no gene match. The germline V gene has CDR1 SNHLY and CDR2 FYNNEI. This CDR3 contains 16 residues. CDR3 amino acids: CASSDVLAGEVYTQYF. The CDR3, as DNA: TGTGCCAGCAGTGACGTCCTAGCGGGGGAGGTGTATACGCAGTATTTT. Full variable domain (outside the CDR3, taken from reference TRBV2 and TRBJ2-3): EPEVTQTPSHQVTQMGQEVILRCVPISNHLYFYWYRQILGQKVEFLVSFYNNEISEKSEIFDDQFSVERPDGSNFTLKIRSTKLEDSAMYFCASSDVLAGEVYTQYFGPGTRLTVL.

This clonotype is categorized as medium-sized. This chain links TRBV20-1 with TRBJ2-2; 8 nucleotides line up with TRBD2. The CDR3 loop spans 15 amino acids. J lost 6 bases, V lost 3 bases, and 9 bases had no gene match. Germline lookup yields CDR1 DFQATT and CDR2 SNEGSKA (reference sequence). CDR3 bases: TGCAGTGCTAGTGACCCGGGACTAGAAGCCGGGGAGCTGTTTTTT. As protein: CSASDPGLEAGELFF.

This clonotype is medium-sized within its sample. A much more abundant neighbour one base away suggests this may be a read error. The chain couples TRBV25-1 to TRBJ1-5, with D possibly matching TRBD1 (6 bases). The CDR3 spans 12 residues. The V and J ends lost 8 bases and 7 bases respectively, with 12 bases between them. CDR1 MGHDK and CDR2 SYGVNS come from the germline V gene. CDR3 coding DNA: TGTGCCAGCTCTGATGGGGGCCAGCCCCAGCATTTT. As protein: CASSDGGQPQHF.

This clonotype appeared a few times. A much larger clone differs by one base, so this may be a read error. The conserved final phenylalanine or tryptophan is absent from the CDR3, which likely points to a read error. The chain uses TRBV6-1 and TRBJ2-7; the D gene could be TRBD1 or TRBD2 (5 bases each). The germline gives CDR1 MNHNS, CDR2 SASEGT. V lost 3 bases and J 7 bases, leaving 16 bases between the germline ends. The CDR3 has 14 residues. The CDR3, as DNA: TGTGCCAGCAGTGATTACGGGGCAGTGTGGGAGCAGTACATC. This sequence encodes CASSDYGAVWEQYI.

This clonotype has a handful of counts. This chain joins TRBV19 and TRBJ1-5; TRBD1 is a possible D gene (5 bases). Between the trimmed V and J ends, which lost 2 bases and 3 bases, there was a span of 11 bases. The germline V gene encodes CDR1 LNHDA and CDR2 SQIVND (reference sequence). CDR3 length: 15 residues. The CDR3 loop reads CASSITGPINQPQHF. In DNA, the CDR3 is TGTGCCAGTAGTATAACGGGACCGATCAATCAGCCCCAGCATTTT.

This clonotype is categorized as large. The chain has TRBV5-4 and TRBJ2-7; TRBD1 is a possible D gene (5 bases). CDR3 length: 14 amino acids. V lost 1 base and J 0 bases, leaving 8 bases between the germline ends. Per the germline V gene, CDR1 is SGHNT and CDR2 is YYREEE (reference sequence). CDR3 amino acids: CASSLQGSSYEQYF. The CDR3 DNA follows: TGTGCCAGCAGCTTGCAGGGAAGCTCCTACGAGCAGTACTTC.

As for this clonotype: A much more abundant neighbour one base away suggests this may be a read error. The V and J genes are TRBV2 and TRBJ1-6, with D uncertain. Germline CDR1 and CDR2: SNHLY and FYNNEI. This CDR3 is 14 amino acids long. Trimming removed 8 bases at V and 8 bases at J, with 16 bases between. The CDR3 nucleotides are TGTGCCAGCGCGGACGGTTTGGCTTATTCACCCCTCCACTTT. This encodes CASADGLAYSPLHF.

This clonotype was seen once. This chain links TRBV19 with TRBJ1-5; 7 positions match TRBD1. Germline CDR1 is LNHDA and CDR2 is SQIVND (reference sequence). The J segment lost 12 bases and the V segment lost 6 bases, leaving 11 bases of the junction unmatched. The CDR3 is 13 amino acids. The CDR3 protein is CASSRGAARHQHF. In DNA form, the CDR3 reads TGTGCCAGTAGCAGGGGGGCGGCGAGACACCAGCATTTT.

In its sample, this clonotype ranks as medium-sized. The rearrangement uses TRBV5-5 and TRBJ2-1, with D tentatively TRBD1 or TRBD2 (6 bases each). The germline V and J ends were trimmed by 5 bases and 5 bases, with 17 bases remaining between them. CDR3 length equals 15 residues. CDR1 and CDR2 (germline): SGHKS, YYEKEE (reference sequence). The CDR3 nucleotides read TGTGCCAGCAGTTTACAGGGACTCCCCAACAATGAGCAGTTCTTC. Translating it yields CASSLQGLPNNEQFF. Variable domain in full (rest from reference TRBV5-5 and TRBJ2-1): DAGVTQSPTHLIKTRGQQVTLRCSPISGHKSVSWYQQVLGQGPQFIFQYYEKEERGRGNFPDRFSARQFPNYSSELNVNALLLGDSALYLCASSLQGLPNNEQFFGPGTRLTVL.

Within the sample, this clonotype is medium-sized. The chain links TRBV19 to TRBJ1-2; 7 bases are a match to TRBD1. The V segment lost 9 bases and the J segment 4 bases; nucleotides outside the gene matches: 5. This CDR3 region has 12 residues. Germline V gives CDR1 LNHDA, CDR2 SQIVND (reference sequence). In DNA form, the CDR3 reads TGTGCCAGCCGACAGGGAAGCTATGGCTACACCTTC. Protein: CASRQGSYGYTF.